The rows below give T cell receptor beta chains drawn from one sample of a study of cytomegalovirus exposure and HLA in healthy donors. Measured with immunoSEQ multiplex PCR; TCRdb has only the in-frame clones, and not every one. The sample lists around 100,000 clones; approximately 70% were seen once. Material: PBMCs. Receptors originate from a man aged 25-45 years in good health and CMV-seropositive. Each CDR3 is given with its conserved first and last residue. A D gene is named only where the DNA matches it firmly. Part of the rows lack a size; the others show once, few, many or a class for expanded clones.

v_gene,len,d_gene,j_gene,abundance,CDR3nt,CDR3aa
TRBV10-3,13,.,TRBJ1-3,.,TGTGCCATCAGTGACATCTCTGGAAACACCATATATTTT,CAISDISGNTIYF
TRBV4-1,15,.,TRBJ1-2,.,TGCGCCAGCAGCCAAGAACGGGGTGGTCGTGATGGCTACACCTTC,CASSQERGGRDGYTF
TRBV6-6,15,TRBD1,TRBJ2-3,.,TGTGCCAGCAGCCGGGGACAGTCAAGCACAGATACGCAGTATTTT,CASSRGQSSTDTQYF
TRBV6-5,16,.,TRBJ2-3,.,TGTGCCAGCAGTTCCGCTGGGCGGGGCCATCTGGATACGCAGTATTTT,CASSSAGRGHLDTQYF
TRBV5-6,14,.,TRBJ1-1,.,TGTGCCAGCAGCTGGGGGGATCGGGGAATTGAAGCTTTCTTT,CASSWGDRGIEAFF
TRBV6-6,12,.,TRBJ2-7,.,TGTGCCAGCTCTCCCCCAACGGGCGAGCAGTACTTC,CASSPPTGEQYF
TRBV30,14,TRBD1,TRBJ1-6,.,TGTGCCTGGAGGGCCGGGACAGGGGGTTCACCCCTCCACTTT,CAWRAGTGGSPLHF
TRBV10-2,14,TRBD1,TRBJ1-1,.,TGCGCCAGCAGGGGACAGCCTGGGGGGACTGAAGCTTTCTTT,CASRGQPGGTEAFF
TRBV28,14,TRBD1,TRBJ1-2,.,TGTGCCAGCAGCCCGGTCCGGGACAGGGATGGCTACACCTTC,CASSPVRDRDGYTF
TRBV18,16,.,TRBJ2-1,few,TGTGCCAGCTCACCACCGGCGGGGTTAACCTACAATGAGCAGTTCTTC,CASSPPAGLTYNEQFF
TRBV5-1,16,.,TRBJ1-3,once,TGCGCCAGCAGCTTGGGGAGTGGGGCCTCTGGAAACACCATATATTTT,CASSLGSGASGNTIYF
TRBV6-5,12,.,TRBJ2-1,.,TGTGCCAGCAGCCCAGGGTTGACAGGAGAATTCTTC,CASSPGLTGEFF
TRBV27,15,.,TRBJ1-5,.,TGTGCCAGCAGTCCCGGGACACTCGGGAATCAGCCCCAGCATTTT,CASSPGTLGNQPQHF
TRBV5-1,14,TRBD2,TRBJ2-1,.,TGCGCCAGCAGCCCCGCAGCGGGGGACAATGAGCAGTTCTTC,CASSPAAGDNEQFF
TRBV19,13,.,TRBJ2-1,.,TGTGCCAGTAGTATGTCCGTGAGGAATGAGCAGTTCTTC,CASSMSVRNEQFF
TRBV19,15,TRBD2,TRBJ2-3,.,TGTGCCAGTAGTCTAGGGCTAGCGGGCACAGATACGCAGTATTTT,CASSLGLAGTDTQYF
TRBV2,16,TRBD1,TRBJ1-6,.,TGTGCCAGCAGCCCGACAGGGCCACTACTAAATTCACCCCTCCACTTT,CASSPTGPLLNSPLHF
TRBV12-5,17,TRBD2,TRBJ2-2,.,TGTGCTAGTGGTACTTTCCTGGGCGGGGGGGCCGTCGGGGAGCTGTTTTTT,CASGTFLGGGAVGELFF
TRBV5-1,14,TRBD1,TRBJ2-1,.,TGCGCCAGCTCAGGGGGCCTCTCCTACAATGAGCAGTTCTTC,CASSGGLSYNEQFF
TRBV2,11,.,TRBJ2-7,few,TGTGCCAGCAGGGCCGCCTACGAGCAGTACTTC,CASRAAYEQYF
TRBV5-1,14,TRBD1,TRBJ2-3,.,TGCGCCAGCAGCTCGGGACAGGGGGCAGATACGCAGTATTTT,CASSSGQGADTQYF
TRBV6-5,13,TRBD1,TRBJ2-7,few,TGTGCCAGCAGACGGGACAGGGAGCACGAGCAGTACTTC,CASRRDREHEQYF
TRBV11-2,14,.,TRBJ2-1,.,TGTGCCAGCAGCTTCCCCCCTAATCTCAATGAGCAGTTCTTC,CASSFPPNLNEQFF
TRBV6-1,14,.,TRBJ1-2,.,TGTGCCAGCAGTGACAGTTTGGGGGCGCTGGGCTACACCTTC,CASSDSLGALGYTF
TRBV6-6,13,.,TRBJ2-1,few,TGTGCCATCTCTCGCGGGCGATACAATGAGCAGTTCTTC,CAISRGRYNEQFF
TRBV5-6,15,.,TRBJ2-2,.,TGTGCCAGCAGCTTGACAGGATCGAACACCGGGGAGCTGTTTTTT,CASSLTGSNTGELFF
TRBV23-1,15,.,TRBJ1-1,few,TGCGCCAGCAGTCAATCTTGCAGGCGGAACACTGAAGCTTTCTTT,CASSQSCRRNTEAFF
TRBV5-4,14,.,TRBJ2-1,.,TGTGCCAGCAGCTTGGATGGCGGATACAATGAGCAGTTCTTC,CASSLDGGYNEQFF